These 24 T cell receptor beta chains share one sample of origin, sequenced in a study of CD8+ T cells in alopecia areata. Reverse transcribed after extraction, RNA yielded cDNA as the sequencing template. Profiled with immunoSEQ multiplex PCR; TCRdb holds only in-frame clones, not every one. The sample contains some 110,000 clones, roughly 55% of which appear only once. Treatment reported: oral pan-JAK inhibitor, 5-10 mg twice daily. Sequenced here: CD8+ T cells sorted from blood, sampled at week 24, from a patient treated with tofacitinib. These receptors were taken from a human donor with alopecia areata.

This clone was observed a few times. J is TRBJ2-7 and V is TRBV5-1; 8 bases are a match to TRBD1. The trim removed 4 bases at V and 6 bases at J, leaving 9 bases unmatched. The germline CDR1 and CDR2 sequences are SGHRS and YFSETQ. CDR3 length equals 14 residues. CDR3 coding DNA: TGCGCCAGCAGCCCTGGACAGGGAATCTCCGAGCAGTACTTC. It encodes CASSPGQGISEQYF.

The gene calls are TRBV5-6 and TRBJ1-1, with TRBD1 identical over 8 bases. CDR1 is SGHDT and CDR2 is YYEEEE in the germline V gene. V shed 0 bases and J 10 bases; nucleotides not matched to a gene: 14. CDR3 size: 16 residues. DNA of the CDR3: TGTGCCAGCAGCTTGGCGGAACAGGGGGTATTGGTCAGAGCTTTCTTT. It codes for CASSLAEQGVLVRAFF.

This chain connects TRBV6-1 to TRBJ2-3, with D tentatively TRBD1 (6 bases). V dropped 3 bases and J dropped 1 base, with 8 bases sitting between them. The CDR3 totals 14 residues. CDR1 and CDR2 from the germline V gene are MNHNS and SASEGT. CDR3 sequence (DNA): TGTGCCAGCAGTGATAACAGGGGCACAGATACGCAGTATTTT. It specifies CASSDNRGTDTQYF.

The chain recombines TRBV30 with TRBJ1-6; D is uncertain. The ends were cut back, 2 bases at V and 5 bases at J, with 7 bases in the middle. Germline-derived CDR1 and CDR2 are GTSNPN and SVGIG (reference sequence). The CDR3 extends over 13 amino acids. The CDR3 loop reads CAWSSVDNSPLHF. In DNA, the CDR3 is TGTGCCTGGAGTTCTGTCGATAATTCACCCCTCCACTTT.

The chain couples TRBV11-2 to TRBJ1-5; D not resolved. Trimming removed 1 base from V and 5 bases from J, with 3 bases in between. Germline CDR1 and CDR2: SGHAT and FQNNGV. The CDR3 covers 12 residues. This CDR3 reads CASSLGDQPQHF. In nucleotides, the CDR3 is TGTGCCAGCAGCTTAGGTGATCAGCCCCAGCATTTT.

V is TRBV13 and J is TRBJ1-1, with no clear D. Germline-derived CDR1 and CDR2 are PRHDT and FYEKMQ (reference sequence). The CDR3 runs to 14 residues. The V and J ends lost 0 bases and 1 base respectively, with 6 bases between them. In nucleotides, the CDR3 is TGTGCCAGCAGCTTAGGGGCTTGGAACACTGAAGCTTTCTTT. Protein product: CASSLGAWNTEAFF.

This clone has a handful of counts. The chain uses TRBV10-3 and TRBJ2-7, with no clear D. Per the germline V gene, CDR1 is ENHRY and CDR2 is SYGVKD. The CDR3 length is 14 residues. Trimming took 3 bases from V and 2 from J, leaving 11 bases between them. The CDR3 reads CAISDLESAYEQYF. The CDR3 DNA sequence: TGTGCCATCAGTGACCTCGAAAGTGCCTACGAGCAGTACTTC.

V gene TRBV7-9 combines with J gene TRBJ2-5; D call uncertain. Trimming removed 1 base from V and 4 bases from J, with 13 bases in between. The CDR3 is made up of 15 amino acids. Looked up from germline, CDR1 is SEHNR and CDR2 is FQNEAQ (reference sequence). The CDR3 protein is CASSLDRSGGETQYF. The CDR3 DNA is TGTGCCAGCAGCTTAGACCGATCAGGCGGAGAGACCCAGTACTTC.

The V gene is TRBV5-1, the J gene TRBJ1-1; no reliable D call. CDR3 length: 13 amino acids. Germline CDR1 is SGHRS and CDR2 is YFSETQ. Trimming shortened V by 1 base and J by 5 bases, and 9 bases separated the two germline ends. The CDR3 DNA reads TGCGCCAGCAGCTTGCCCGGGGATACTGAAGCTTTCTTT. This gives the protein CASSLPGDTEAFF.

The chain has TRBV7-3 and TRBJ2-5, with D perhaps matching TRBD1 or TRBD2 (5 bases each). The V end lost 0 bases, the J end lost 4 bases, and 12 bases lay between the germline ends. This CDR3 contains 15 residues. Germline CDR1 reads SGHTA; CDR2 reads FQGTGA. The CDR3 protein is CASSLTGTAGETQYF. CDR3 in DNA: TGTGCCAGCAGCTTAACCGGGACCGCTGGAGAGACCCAGTACTTC.

The chain couples TRBV13 to TRBJ2-1, with 8 positions matching TRBD1. J gave up 8 bases and V 5 bases, and 11 bases lay outside the gene matches. Germline V CDR1 and CDR2: PRHDT, FYEKMQ (reference sequence). There are 15 residues in the CDR3. In DNA, the CDR3 is TGTGCCAGCAGCCGAGGGCAGGGGGCCGGCGATGAGCAGTTCTTC. It codes for CASSRGQGAGDEQFF.

V usage is TRBV29-1 and J usage is TRBJ2-1; 9 nucleotides agree with TRBD2. The CDR3 has 15 amino acids. J was trimmed by 5 bases and V by 5 bases; bases with no gene match: 10. Germline V CDR1 and CDR2: SQVTM, ANQGSEA. CDR3 residues: CSVSGTSPLNNEQFF. The CDR3 region has the DNA TGCAGCGTTTCCGGGACTAGCCCCCTCAACAATGAGCAGTTCTTC.

This sequence joins TRBV7-2 and TRBJ2-7; D remains unclear. The CDR3 has 11 amino acids. Germline V CDR1 and CDR2: SGHTA, FQGNSA. Trimming pared 4 bases from V and 4 bases from J, leaving 5 bases between. This CDR3 is CASSSQYEQYF. The CDR3, as DNA: TGTGCCAGCAGCTCCCAGTACGAGCAGTACTTC. Variable domain in full (rest from reference TRBV7-2 and TRBJ2-7): GAGVSQSPSNKVTEKGKDVELRCDPISGHTALYWYRQSLGQGLEFLIYFQGNSAPDKSGLPSDRFSAERTGGSVSTLTIQRTQQEDSAVYLCASSSQYEQYFGPGTRLTVT.

This clone has just a few counts. The rearrangement joins TRBV30 to TRBJ1-2; D might be TRBD1 (5 bases). Germline CDR1 reads GTSNPN; CDR2 reads SVGIG (reference sequence). Trimming cost V 5 bases and J 4 bases, with 8 bases left between them. This CDR3 spans 11 amino acids. The CDR3 DNA is TGTGCCTGGGACAGTTCCTATGGCTACACCTTC. Translated: CAWDSSYGYTF.

This clone has more than one count but fewer than ten. The chain links TRBV10-3 to TRBJ2-1; D is perhaps TRBD1 or TRBD2 (5 bases each). V was cut by 3 bases and J by 5 bases, with 17 bases left in between. The CDR3 spans 16 residues. From germline, CDR1 is ENHRY and CDR2 SYGVKD. The CDR3 sequence: CAISDDQRGAHNEQFF. Here the CDR3 DNA reads TGTGCCATCAGTGATGATCAACGGGGCGCCCACAATGAGCAGTTCTTC.

The chain links TRBV29-1 to TRBJ2-3, with TRBD2 matching over 12 bases. This CDR3 has 16 amino acids. Germline V lookup: CDR1 SQVTM, CDR2 ANQGSEA. Germline trimming cut 6 bases from V and 3 bases from J; bases unmatched to any gene: 10. For the CDR3, the DNA is TGCAGCGTCCTAGCGGGGGGGCACATTTTTACAGATACGCAGTATTTT. It codes for CSVLAGGHIFTDTQYF.

The CDR3 DNA reads TGCGCCAGCAGCCAAGACCCGACAGGGGGCACTGAAGCTTTCTTT. This translates into CASSQDPTGGTEAFF. The genes are TRBV4-1 and TRBJ1-1, with TRBD1 identical over 9 bases. V trimming: 0 bases; J trimming: 4 bases; junction bases outside the gene matches: 3. Per germline, CDR1 MGHRA and CDR2 YSYEKL. This CDR3 has 15 residues.

The V gene is TRBV4-1, the J gene TRBJ2-7; a possible D gene is TRBD2 (5 bases). Germline CDR1 and CDR2: MGHRA and YSYEKL. The V gene lost 4 bases and the J gene lost 6 bases, with 13 bases spanning the gap. The CDR3 length is 13 residues. In DNA form, the CDR3 reads TGCGCCAGCAGCCCGGACGGGGAGATCGAGCAGTACTTC. It codes for CASSPDGEIEQYF.

This chain joins TRBV25-1 and TRBJ2-2, with D unclear. Between the trimmed V and J ends, which lost 5 bases and 1 base, there was a span of 5 bases. The CDR3 has 13 amino acids. Germline V gene data show CDR1 as MGHDK and CDR2 as SYGVNS. CDR3 in amino acids: CASSPQNTGELFF. The CDR3 DNA reads as TGTGCCAGCAGTCCCCAGAACACCGGGGAGCTGTTTTTT.

The sample holds a few counts of this clone. CDR3: CASSLGRGRGTEAFF. CDR3 nucleotides: TGTGCCAGCAGCTTGGGAAGGGGGCGCGGGACTGAAGCTTTCTTT. The gene calls are TRBV5-6 and TRBJ1-1, with 7 positions matching TRBD1. The CDR3 is 15 residues long. The trim removed 0 bases at V and 5 bases at J, leaving 7 bases unmatched. Germline V gene sequence: CDR1 SGHDT, CDR2 YYEEEE.

The chain uses TRBV7-9 and TRBJ1-2, with D maybe TRBD1 (5 bases). The length of the CDR3 is 13 residues. Looked up from germline, CDR1 is SEHNR and CDR2 is FQNEAQ (reference sequence). Between the trimmed V and J ends, which lost 2 bases and 3 bases, there was a span of 7 bases. This chain's CDR3 is CASSLTGDYGYTF. In DNA form, the CDR3 reads TGTGCCAGCAGCTTAACGGGGGACTATGGCTACACCTTC.

This clone turned up a few times. This chain joins TRBV2 and TRBJ2-7, with 7 bases aligning to TRBD1. Germline assignment: CDR1 SNHLY and CDR2 FYNNEI. Trimming at V came to 11 bases and at J to 3 bases, leaving 10 bases not matched to a gene. The CDR3 has 13 amino acids. The chain's CDR3 is CAAGPRDSYEQYF. The CDR3 DNA reads TGTGCCGCAGGACCCCGGGACAGCTACGAGCAGTACTTC.

The chain couples TRBV13 to TRBJ1-5; D possibly corresponds to TRBD1 (5 bases). The CDR3 length is 14 residues. Trimming removed 3 bases from V and 3 bases from J, with 9 bases in between. From germline, CDR1 is PRHDT and CDR2 FYEKMQ (reference sequence). The chain's CDR3 is CASSLRGDNQPQHF. CDR3 sequence (DNA): TGTGCCAGCAGCTTGAGGGGAGACAATCAGCCCCAGCATTTT.

CDR3 amino acids: CASSQAGEGTEAFF. The CDR3, as DNA: TGCGCCAGCAGCCAAGCAGGGGAGGGCACTGAAGCTTTCTTT. V gene TRBV4-1 combines with J gene TRBJ1-1; tentatively, D is TRBD1 (6 bases). CDR3 length: 14 amino acids. Looked up from germline, CDR1 is MGHRA and CDR2 is YSYEKL. V lost 1 base, J lost 4 bases, and 10 bases lay in between.